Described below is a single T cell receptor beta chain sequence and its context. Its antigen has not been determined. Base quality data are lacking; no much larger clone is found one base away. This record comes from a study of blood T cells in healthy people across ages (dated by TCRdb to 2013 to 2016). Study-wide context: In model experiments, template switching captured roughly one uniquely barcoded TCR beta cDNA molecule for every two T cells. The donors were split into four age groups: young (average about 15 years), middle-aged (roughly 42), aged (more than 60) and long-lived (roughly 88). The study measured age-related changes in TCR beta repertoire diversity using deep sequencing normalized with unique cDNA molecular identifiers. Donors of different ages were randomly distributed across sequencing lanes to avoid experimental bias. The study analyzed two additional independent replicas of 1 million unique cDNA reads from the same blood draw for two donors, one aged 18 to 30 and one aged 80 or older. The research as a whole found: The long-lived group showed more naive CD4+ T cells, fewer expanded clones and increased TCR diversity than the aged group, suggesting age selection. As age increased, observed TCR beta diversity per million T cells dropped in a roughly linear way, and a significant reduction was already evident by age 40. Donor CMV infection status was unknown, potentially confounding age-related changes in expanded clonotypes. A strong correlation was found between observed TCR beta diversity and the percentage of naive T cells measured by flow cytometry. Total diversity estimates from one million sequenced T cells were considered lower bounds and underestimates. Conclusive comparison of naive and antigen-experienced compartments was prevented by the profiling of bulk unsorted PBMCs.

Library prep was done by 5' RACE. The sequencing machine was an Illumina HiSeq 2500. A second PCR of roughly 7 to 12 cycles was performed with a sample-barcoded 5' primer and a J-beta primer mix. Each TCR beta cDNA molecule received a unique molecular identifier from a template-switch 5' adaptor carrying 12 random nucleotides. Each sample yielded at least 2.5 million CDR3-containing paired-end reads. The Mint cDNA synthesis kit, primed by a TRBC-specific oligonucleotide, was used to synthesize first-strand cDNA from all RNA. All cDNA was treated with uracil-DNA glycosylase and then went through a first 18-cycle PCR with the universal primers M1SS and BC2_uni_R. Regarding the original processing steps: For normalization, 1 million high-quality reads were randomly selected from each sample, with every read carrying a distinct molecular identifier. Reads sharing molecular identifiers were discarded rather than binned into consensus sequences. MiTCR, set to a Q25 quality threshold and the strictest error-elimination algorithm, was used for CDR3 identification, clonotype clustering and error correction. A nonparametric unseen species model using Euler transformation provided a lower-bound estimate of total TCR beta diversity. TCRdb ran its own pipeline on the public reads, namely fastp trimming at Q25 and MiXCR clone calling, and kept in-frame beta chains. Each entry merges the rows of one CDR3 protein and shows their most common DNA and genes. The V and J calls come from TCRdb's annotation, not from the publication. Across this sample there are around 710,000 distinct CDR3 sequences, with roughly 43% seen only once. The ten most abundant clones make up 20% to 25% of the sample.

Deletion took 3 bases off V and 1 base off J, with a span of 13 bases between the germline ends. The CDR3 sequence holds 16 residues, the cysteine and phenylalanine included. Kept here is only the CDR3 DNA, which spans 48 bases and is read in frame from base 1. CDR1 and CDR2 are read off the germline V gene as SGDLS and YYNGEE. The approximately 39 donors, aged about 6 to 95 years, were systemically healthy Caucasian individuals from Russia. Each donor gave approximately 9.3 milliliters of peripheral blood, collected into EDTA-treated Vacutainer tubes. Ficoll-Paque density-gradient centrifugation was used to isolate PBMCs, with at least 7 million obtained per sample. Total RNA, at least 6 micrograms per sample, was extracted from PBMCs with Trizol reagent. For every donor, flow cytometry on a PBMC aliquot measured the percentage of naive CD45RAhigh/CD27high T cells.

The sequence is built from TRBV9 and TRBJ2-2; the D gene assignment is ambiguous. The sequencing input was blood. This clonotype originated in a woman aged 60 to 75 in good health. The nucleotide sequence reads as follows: TGTGCCAGCAGCGCGGACCCCCTCGGGAACACCGGGGAGCTGTTTTTT. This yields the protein CASSADPLGNTGELFF.